The clone carrying this TCR beta chain appeared once. This entry belongs to a study of blood T cell repertoires in COVID-19. The overall study: Acute-phase and convalescent COVID-19 samples originated in the United States, Italy and Spain.

Germline assignment: CDR1 SEHNR and CDR2 FQNEAQ (reference sequence). This CDR3 contains 15 residues. The junction had 6 bases not matched to a gene; V was cut back by 5 bases and J by 1 base. In the original analysis: Counts of nucleated cells, estimated from reference gene primer amplification, were obtained. Clones were sequenced by immunoSEQ multiplex PCR, and TCRdb holds only the in-frame ones, with some missing. V and J calls and clone size come straight from that table; D and trimming were deduced from the DNA. The table records roughly 220,000 clones, roughly 84% of them present only once. The study counted Cohort 3 donors as recovered given two negative PCRs, clearance, or symptom resolution.

This chain connects TRBV7-9 to TRBJ2-3; 7 bases agree with TRBD1. This receptor was identified in a woman aged 35 to 49 who had recovered from COVID-19. The sample comprised PBMCs or T cells enriched from blood (not recorded which). The CDR3 here is CASSPGGSGTDTQYF. The DNA for the CDR3 is TGTGCCAGCAGCCCAGGGGGTTCGGGCACAGATACGCAGTATTTT. The full variable domain, completed using reference TRBV7-9 and TRBJ2-3, is DTGVSQNPRHKITKRGQNVTFRCDPISEHNRLYWYRQTLGQGPEFLTYFQNEAQLEKSRLLSDRFSAERPKGSFSTLEIQRTEQGDSAMYLCASSPGGSGTDTQYFGPGTRLTVL.